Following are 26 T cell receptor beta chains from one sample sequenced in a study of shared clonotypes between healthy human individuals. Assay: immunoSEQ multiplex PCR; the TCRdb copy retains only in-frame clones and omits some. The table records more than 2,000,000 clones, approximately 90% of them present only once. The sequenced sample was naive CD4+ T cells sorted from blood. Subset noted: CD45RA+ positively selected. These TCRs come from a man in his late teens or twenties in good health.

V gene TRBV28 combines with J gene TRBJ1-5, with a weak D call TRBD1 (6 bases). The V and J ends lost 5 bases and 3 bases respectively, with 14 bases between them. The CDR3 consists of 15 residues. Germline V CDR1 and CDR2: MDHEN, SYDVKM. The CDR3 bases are TGTGCCAGCAGTAACTCTGGACAGTTCAATCAGCCCCAGCATTTT. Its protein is CASSNSGQFNQPQHF. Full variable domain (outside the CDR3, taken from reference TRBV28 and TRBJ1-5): DVKVTQSSRYLVKRTGEKVFLECVQDMDHENMFWYRQDPGLGLRLIYFSYDVKMKEKGDIPEGYSVSREKKERFSLILESASTNQTSMYLCASSNSGQFNQPQHFGDGTRLSIL.

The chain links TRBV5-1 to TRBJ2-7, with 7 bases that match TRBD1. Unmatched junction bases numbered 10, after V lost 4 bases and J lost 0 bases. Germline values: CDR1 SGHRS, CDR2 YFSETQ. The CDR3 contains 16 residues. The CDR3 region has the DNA TGCGCCAGCAGCGCTGGACAGGCGTCCGGCTCCTACGAGCAGTACTTC. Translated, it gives CASSAGQASGSYEQYF.

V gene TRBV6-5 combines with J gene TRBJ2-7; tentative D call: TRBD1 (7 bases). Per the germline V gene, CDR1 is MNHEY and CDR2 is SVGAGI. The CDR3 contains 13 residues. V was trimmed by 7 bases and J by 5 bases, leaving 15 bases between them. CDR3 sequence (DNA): TGTGCCAGCAACCTTCCAGGGGGGAACGAGCAGTACTTC. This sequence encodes CASNLPGGNEQYF.

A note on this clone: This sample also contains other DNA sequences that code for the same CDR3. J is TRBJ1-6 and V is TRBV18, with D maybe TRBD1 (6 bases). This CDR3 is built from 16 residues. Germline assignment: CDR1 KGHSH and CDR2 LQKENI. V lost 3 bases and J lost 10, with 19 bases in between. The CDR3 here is CASSPTGNELVSPLHF. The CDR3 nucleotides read TGTGCCAGCTCACCTACAGGGAACGAACTTGTCTCACCCCTCCACTTT.

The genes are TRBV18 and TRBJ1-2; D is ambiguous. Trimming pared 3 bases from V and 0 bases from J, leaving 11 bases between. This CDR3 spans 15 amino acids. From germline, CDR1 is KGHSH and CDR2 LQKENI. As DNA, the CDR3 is TGTGCCAGCTCACCCATCAAGGACCCTAACTATGGCTACACCTTC. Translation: CASSPIKDPNYGYTF.

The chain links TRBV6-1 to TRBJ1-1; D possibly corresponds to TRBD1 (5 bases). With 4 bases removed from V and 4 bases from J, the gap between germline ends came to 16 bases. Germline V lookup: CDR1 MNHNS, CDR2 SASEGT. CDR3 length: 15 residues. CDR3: CASSVGWGSGTEAFF. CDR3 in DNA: TGTGCCAGCAGTGTCGGTTGGGGCTCGGGCACTGAAGCTTTCTTT.

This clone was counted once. The CDR3 DNA reads TGTGCCAGCTCACGGGATACTACGGAAGCTTTCTTT. This translates into CASSRDTTEAFF. The chain links TRBV18 to TRBJ1-1; unclear D gene. Deletions cut 4 bases from V and 8 bases from J, with 11 bases between. The CDR3 covers 12 residues. The germline V gene has CDR1 KGHSH and CDR2 LQKENI.

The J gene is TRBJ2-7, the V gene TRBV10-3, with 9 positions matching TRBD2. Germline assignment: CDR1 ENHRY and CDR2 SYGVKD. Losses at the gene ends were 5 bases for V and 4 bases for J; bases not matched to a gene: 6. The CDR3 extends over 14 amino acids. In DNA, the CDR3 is TGTGCCATCAGTCCGGCGGGAGGGTTTTACGAGCAGTACTTC. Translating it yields CAISPAGGFYEQYF.

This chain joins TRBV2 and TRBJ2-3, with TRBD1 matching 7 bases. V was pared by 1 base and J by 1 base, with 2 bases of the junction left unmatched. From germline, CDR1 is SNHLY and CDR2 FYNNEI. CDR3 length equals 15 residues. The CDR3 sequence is CASSEGGQRTDTQYF. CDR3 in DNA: TGTGCCAGCAGTGAAGGGGGACAGCGCACAGATACGCAGTATTTT.

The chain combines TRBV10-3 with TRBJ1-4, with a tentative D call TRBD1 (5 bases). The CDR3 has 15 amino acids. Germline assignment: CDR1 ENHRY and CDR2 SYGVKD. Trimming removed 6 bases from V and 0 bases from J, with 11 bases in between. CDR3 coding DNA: TGTGCCATCAGGAGAGAGGGGACAACTAATGAAAAACTGTTTTTT. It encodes CAIRREGTTNEKLFF.

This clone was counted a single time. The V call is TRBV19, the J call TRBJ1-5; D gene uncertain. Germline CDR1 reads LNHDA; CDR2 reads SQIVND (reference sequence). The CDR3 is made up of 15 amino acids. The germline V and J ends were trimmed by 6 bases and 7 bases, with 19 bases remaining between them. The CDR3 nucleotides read TGTGCCAGTAGCGGACGGGCCTGGGATTGGCAGCCCCAGCATTTT. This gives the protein CASSGRAWDWQPQHF.

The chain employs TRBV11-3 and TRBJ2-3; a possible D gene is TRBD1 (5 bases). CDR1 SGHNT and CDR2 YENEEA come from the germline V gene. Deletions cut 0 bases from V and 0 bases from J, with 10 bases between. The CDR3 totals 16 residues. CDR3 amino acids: CASSLDRGASTDTQYF. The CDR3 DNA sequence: TGTGCCAGCAGCTTAGATAGGGGCGCGAGCACAGATACGCAGTATTTT.

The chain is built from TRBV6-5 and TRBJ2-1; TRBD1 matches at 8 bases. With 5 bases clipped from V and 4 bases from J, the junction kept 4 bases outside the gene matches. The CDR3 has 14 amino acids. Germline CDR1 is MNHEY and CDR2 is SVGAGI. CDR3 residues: CASSPGQAYNEQFF. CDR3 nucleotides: TGTGCCAGCAGTCCGGGACAGGCTTACAATGAGCAGTTCTTC.

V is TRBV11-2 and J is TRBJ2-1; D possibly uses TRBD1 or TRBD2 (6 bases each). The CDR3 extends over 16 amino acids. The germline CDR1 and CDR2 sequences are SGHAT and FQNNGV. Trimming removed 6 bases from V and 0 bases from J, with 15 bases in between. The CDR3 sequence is CASRLYGGGSYNEQFF. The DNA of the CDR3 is TGTGCCAGCAGACTGTATGGAGGGGGCTCCTACAATGAGCAGTTCTTC.

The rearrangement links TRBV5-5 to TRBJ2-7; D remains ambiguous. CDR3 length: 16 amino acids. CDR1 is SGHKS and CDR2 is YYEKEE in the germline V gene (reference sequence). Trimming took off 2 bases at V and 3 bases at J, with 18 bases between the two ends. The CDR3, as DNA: TGTGCCAGCAGCTTAGGCGTAGCAGAAAGTCGCTACGAGCAGTACTTC. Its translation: CASSLGVAESRYEQYF.

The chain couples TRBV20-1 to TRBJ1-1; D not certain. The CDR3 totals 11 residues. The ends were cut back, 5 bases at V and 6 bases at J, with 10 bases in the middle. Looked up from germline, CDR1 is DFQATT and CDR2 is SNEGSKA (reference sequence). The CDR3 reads CSARPFAEAFF. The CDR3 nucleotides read TGCAGTGCTCGCCCCTTCGCTGAAGCTTTCTTT.

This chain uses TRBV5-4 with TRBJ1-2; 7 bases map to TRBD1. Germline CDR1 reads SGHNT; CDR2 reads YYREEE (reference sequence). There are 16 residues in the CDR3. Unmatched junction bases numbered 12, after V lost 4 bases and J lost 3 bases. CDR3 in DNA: TGTGCCAGCAGCGGGGCAGGGGGACCCTGGGACTATGGCTACACCTTC. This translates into CASSGAGGPWDYGYTF.

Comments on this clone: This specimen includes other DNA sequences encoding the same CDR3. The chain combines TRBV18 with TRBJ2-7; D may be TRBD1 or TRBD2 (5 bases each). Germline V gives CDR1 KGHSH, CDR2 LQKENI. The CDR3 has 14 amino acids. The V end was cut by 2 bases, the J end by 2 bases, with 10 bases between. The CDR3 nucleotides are TGTGCCAGCTCACCAGGCGAGGGGCCCTACGAGCAGTACTTC. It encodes CASSPGEGPYEQYF. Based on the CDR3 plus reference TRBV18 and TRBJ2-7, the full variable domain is NAGVMQNPRHLVRRRGQEARLRCSPMKGHSHVYWYRQLPEEGLKFMVYLQKENIIDESGMPKERFSAEFPKEGPSILRIQQVVRGDSAAYFCASSPGEGPYEQYFGPGTRLTVT.

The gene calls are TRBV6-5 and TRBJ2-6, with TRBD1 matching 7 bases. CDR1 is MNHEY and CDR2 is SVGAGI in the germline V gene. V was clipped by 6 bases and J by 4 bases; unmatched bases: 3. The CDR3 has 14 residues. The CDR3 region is CASRTGVGANVLTF. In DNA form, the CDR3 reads TGTGCCAGCAGAACAGGGGTCGGGGCCAACGTCCTGACTTTC.

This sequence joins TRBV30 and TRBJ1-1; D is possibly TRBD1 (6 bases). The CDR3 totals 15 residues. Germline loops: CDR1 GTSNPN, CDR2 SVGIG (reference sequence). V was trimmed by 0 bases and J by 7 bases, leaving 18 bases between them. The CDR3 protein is CAWSVMGAVPYEAFF. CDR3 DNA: TGTGCCTGGAGTGTGATGGGGGCGGTCCCCTATGAAGCTTTCTTT.

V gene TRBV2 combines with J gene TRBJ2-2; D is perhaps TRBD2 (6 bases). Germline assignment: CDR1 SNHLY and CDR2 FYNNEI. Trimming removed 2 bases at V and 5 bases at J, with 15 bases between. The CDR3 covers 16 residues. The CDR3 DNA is TGTGCCAGCAGTGAAATGTTCGGGAGTGGTACCGGGGAGCTGTTTTTT. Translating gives CASSEMFGSGTGELFF.

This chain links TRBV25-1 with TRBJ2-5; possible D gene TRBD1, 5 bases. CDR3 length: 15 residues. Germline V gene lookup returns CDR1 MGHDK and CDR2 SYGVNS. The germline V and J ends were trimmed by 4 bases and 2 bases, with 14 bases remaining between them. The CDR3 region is CASSVPRQRQETQYF. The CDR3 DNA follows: TGTGCCAGCAGTGTACCCCGACAGAGACAAGAGACCCAGTACTTC.

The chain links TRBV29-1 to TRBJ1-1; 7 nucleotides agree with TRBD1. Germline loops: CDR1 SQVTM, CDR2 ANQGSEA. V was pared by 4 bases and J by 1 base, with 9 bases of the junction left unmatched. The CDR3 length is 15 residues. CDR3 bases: TGCAGCGTTGTGGTCAGGGGGAGAAAGAACACTGAAGCTTTCTTT. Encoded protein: CSVVVRGRKNTEAFF. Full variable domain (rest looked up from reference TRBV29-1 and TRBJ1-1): SAVISQKPSRDICQRGTSLTIQCQVDSQVTMMFWYRQQPGQSLTLIATANQGSEATYESGFVIDKFPISRPNLTFSTLTVSNMSPEDSSIYLCSVVVRGRKNTEAFFGQGTRLTVV.

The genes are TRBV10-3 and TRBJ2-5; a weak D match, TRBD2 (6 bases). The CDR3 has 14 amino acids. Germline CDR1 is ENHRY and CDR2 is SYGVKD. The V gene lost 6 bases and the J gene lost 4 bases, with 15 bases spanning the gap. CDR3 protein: CAIRDPRGGETQYF. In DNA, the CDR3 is TGTGCCATCAGGGACCCACGGGGAGGAGAGACCCAGTACTTC.

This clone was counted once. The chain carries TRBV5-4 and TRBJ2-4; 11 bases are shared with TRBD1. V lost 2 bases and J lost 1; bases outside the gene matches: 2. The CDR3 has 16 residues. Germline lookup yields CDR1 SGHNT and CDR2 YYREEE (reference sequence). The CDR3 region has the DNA TGTGCCAGCAGCTTAGGACAGGGGGCGGCCAAAAACATTCAGTACTTC. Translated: CASSLGQGAAKNIQYF. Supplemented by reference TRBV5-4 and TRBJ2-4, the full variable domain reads ETGVTQSPTHLIKTRGQQVTLRCSSQSGHNTVSWYQQALGQGPQFIFQYYREEENGRGNFPPRFSGLQFPNYSSELNVNALELDDSALYLCASSLGQGAAKNIQYFGAGTRLSVL.

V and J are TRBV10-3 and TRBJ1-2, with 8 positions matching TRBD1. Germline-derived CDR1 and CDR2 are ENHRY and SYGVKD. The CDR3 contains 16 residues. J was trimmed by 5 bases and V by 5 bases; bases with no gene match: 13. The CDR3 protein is CAISSGQDHRQYGYTF. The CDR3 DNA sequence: TGTGCCATCAGTTCGGGACAGGATCACCGTCAATATGGCTACACCTTC.